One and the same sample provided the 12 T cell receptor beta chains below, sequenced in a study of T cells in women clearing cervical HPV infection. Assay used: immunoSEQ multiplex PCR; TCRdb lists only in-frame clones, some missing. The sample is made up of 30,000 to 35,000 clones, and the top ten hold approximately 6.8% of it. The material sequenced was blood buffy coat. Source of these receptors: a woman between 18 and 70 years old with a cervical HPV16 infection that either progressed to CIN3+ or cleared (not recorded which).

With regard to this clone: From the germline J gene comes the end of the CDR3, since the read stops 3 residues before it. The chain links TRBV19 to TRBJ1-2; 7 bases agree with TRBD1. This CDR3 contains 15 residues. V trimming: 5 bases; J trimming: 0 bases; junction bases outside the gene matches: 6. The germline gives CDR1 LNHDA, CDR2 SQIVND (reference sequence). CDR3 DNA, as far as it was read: TGTGCCAGTAGTCCTCGGACAGGAGCTAACTATGGC. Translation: CASSPRTGANYG. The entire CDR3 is CASSPRTGANYGYTF.

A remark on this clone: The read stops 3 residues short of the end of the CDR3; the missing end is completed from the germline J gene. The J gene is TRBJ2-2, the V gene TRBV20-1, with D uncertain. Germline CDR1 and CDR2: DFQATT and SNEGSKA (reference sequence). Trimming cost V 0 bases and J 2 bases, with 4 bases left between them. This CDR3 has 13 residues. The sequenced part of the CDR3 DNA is TGCAGTGCTAGAGAACAAAACACCGGGGAG. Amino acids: CSAREQNTGE. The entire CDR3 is CSAREQNTGELFF.

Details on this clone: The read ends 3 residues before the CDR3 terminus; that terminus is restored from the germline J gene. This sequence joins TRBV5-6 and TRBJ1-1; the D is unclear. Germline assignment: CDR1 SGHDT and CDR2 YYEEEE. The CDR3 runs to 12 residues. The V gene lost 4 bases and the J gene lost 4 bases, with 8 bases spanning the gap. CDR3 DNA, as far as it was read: TGTGCCAGCAGCATCCAGGTCACTGAA. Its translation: CASSIQVTE. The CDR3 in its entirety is CASSIQVTEAFF.

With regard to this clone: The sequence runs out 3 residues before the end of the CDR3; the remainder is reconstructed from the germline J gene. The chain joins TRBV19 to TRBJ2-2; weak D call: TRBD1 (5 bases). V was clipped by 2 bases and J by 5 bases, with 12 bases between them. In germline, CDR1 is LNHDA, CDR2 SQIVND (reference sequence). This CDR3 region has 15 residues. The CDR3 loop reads CASSIWGLGTGELFF. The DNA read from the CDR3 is TGTGCCAGTAGTATATGGGGCCTCGGGACCGGGGAG.

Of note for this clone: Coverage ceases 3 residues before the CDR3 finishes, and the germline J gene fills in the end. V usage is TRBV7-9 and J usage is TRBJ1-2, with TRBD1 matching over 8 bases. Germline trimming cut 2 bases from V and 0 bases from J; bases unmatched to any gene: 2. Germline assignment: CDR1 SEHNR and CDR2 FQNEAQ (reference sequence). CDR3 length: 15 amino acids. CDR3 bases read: TGTGCCAGCAGCTTAAACAGGGGGGCTAACTATGGC. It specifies CASSLNRGANYG. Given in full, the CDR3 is CASSLNRGANYGYTF.

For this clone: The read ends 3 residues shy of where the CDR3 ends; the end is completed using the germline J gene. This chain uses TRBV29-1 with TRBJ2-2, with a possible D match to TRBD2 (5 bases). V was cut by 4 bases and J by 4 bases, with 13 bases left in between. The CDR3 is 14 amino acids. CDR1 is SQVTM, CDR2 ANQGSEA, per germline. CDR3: CSVVDGVRTGELFF. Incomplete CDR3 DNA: TGCAGCGTTGTGGACGGGGTCCGCACCGGGGAG.

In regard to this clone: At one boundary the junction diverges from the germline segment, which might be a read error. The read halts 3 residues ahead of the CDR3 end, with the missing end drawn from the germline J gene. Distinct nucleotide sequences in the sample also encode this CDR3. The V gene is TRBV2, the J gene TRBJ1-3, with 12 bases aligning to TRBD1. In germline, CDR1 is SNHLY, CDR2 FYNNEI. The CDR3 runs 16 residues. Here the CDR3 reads CASSPSGTGGSYTIYF. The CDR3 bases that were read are TGTGCCAGCAGTCCCTCCGGGACAGGGGGCTCGTACACG.

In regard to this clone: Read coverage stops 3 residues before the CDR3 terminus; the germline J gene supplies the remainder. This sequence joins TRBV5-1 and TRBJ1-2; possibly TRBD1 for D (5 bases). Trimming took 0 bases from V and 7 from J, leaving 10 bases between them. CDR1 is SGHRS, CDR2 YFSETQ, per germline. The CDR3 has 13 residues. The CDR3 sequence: CASSLEGLGGYTF. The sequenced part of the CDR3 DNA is TGCGCCAGCAGCTTGGAGGGGTTGGGTGGC.

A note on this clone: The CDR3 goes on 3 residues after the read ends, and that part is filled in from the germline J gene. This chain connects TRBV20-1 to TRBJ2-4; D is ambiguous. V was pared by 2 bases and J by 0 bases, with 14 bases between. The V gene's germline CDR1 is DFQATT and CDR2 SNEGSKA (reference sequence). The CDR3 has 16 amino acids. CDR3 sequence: CSARPPFSLAKNIQYF. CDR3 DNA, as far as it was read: TGCAGTGCTAGACCCCCCTTTAGTTTAGCCAAAAACATT.

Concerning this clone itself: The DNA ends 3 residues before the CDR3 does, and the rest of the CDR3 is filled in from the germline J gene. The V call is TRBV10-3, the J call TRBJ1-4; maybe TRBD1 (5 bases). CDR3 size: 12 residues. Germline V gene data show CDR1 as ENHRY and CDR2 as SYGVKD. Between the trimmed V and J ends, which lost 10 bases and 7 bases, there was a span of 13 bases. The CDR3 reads CATSGSGEKLFF. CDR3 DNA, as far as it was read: TGTGCCACATCAGGGTCAGGTGAAAAA.

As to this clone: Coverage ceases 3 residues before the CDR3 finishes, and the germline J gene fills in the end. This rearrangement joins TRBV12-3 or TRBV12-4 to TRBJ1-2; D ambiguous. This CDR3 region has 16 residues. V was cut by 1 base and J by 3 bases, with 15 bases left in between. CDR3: CASSLDHQRWYYGYTF. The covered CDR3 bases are TGTGCCAGCAGTTTAGACCATCAAAGGTGGTACTATGGC.

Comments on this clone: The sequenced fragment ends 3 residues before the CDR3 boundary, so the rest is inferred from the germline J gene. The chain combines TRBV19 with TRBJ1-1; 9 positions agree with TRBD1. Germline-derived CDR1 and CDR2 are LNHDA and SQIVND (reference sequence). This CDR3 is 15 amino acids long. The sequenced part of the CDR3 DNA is TGTGCCAGTAGTATGTTTGGGACAGGGATCTACGAG. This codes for CASSMFGTGIYE. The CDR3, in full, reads CASSMFGTGIYEAFF. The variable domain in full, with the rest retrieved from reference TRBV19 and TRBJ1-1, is DGGITQSPKYLFRKEGQNVTLSCEQNLNHDAMYWYRQDPGQGLRLIYYSQIVNDFQKGDIAEGYSVSREKKESFPLTVTSAQKNPTAFYLCASSMFGTGIYEAFFGQGTRLTVV.